These 30 T cell receptor beta chains originate from one sample sequenced in a study of T cell responses to AZD1222 COVID-19 vaccine. Sequencing used immunoSEQ multiplex PCR; TCRdb keeps in-frame clones, though not all of them. The table has approximately 70,000 clones, 86% seen once. Sequences were derived from peripheral blood, sampled on day 0 of AZD1222 vaccination. The source of these receptors is an adult in good health.

The chain has TRBV18 and TRBJ2-2, with D tentatively TRBD1 (6 bases). The CDR3 extends over 16 amino acids. From germline, CDR1 is KGHSH and CDR2 LQKENI. Trimming took 3 bases from V and 0 from J, leaving 11 bases between them. The CDR3 loop is CASSPMDSSNTGELFF. CDR3 bases: TGTGCCAGCTCACCCATGGACAGTTCGAACACCGGGGAGCTGTTTTTT.

Only one count was recorded for this clone. The J gene is TRBJ2-6, the V gene TRBV27; D call uncertain. Trimming pared 5 bases from V and 2 bases from J, leaving 10 bases between. Germline-derived CDR1 and CDR2 are MNHEY and SMNVEV (reference sequence). The CDR3 runs 15 residues. DNA of the CDR3: TGTGCCAGCAGTCCGTCGGTACCTGGGGCCAACGTCCTGACTTTC. This translates into CASSPSVPGANVLTF.

The chain couples TRBV4-1 to TRBJ2-3; D is perhaps TRBD2 (6 bases). Trimming stripped 7 bases from V and 2 bases from J, with 16 bases between. Germline CDR1 is MGHRA and CDR2 is YSYEKL. The CDR3 loop spans 15 amino acids. CDR3 bases: TGCGCCAGCACCCTAGCGATTTTGAACACAGATACGCAGTATTTT. Translated: CASTLAILNTDTQYF.

V gene TRBV6-5 combines with J gene TRBJ2-1; 9 bases line up with TRBD2. The germline gives CDR1 MNHEY, CDR2 SVGAGI. The CDR3 extends over 15 amino acids. V gave up 5 bases and J gave up 6 bases; unmatched junction bases: 8. The CDR3 reads CASSRGGGDLNEQFF. In DNA, the CDR3 is TGTGCCAGCAGTAGAGGCGGGGGGGATCTCAATGAGCAGTTCTTC.

The chain is built from TRBV30 and TRBJ2-1, with D possibly TRBD1 on 6 matching bases. CDR1 and CDR2 (germline): GTSNPN, SVGIG (reference sequence). This CDR3 spans 12 amino acids. Trimming stripped 4 bases from V and 7 bases from J, with 11 bases between. CDR3 sequence reads: CAWNRVGNEQFF. The CDR3 DNA reads TGTGCCTGGAACAGGGTTGGGAATGAGCAGTTCTTC.

The gene calls are TRBV30 and TRBJ1-1, with D perhaps matching TRBD1 (5 bases). Germline CDR1 reads GTSNPN; CDR2 reads SVGIG (reference sequence). The CDR3 runs 15 residues. The V and J ends lost 2 bases and 4 bases respectively, with 17 bases between them. The CDR3 DNA is TGTGCCTGGAGTCCGTTATCAGGGTCCGGCACTGAAGCTTTCTTT. Translated, it gives CAWSPLSGSGTEAFF. The full variable domain, rest sourced from reference TRBV30 and TRBJ1-1, is SQTIHQWPATLVQPVGSPLSLECTVEGTSNPNLYWYRQAAGRGLQLLFYSVGIGQISSEVPQNLSASRPQDRQFILSSKKLLLSDSGFYLCAWSPLSGSGTEAFFGQGTRLTVV.

The rearrangement joins TRBV27 to TRBJ2-5, with 9 bases matching TRBD1. With 4 bases clipped from V and 4 bases from J, the junction kept 10 bases outside the gene matches. CDR3 size: 16 residues. Germline lookup yields CDR1 MNHEY and CDR2 SMNVEV (reference sequence). The CDR3 nucleotides read TGTGCCAGCAGTTCCGCCGAGGACAGGGGAAGAGAGACCCAGTACTTC. Encoded protein: CASSSAEDRGRETQYF.

The chain links TRBV2 to TRBJ1-2; unclear D gene. The V gene's germline CDR1 is SNHLY and CDR2 FYNNEI. Trimming removed 6 bases from V and 2 bases from J, with 16 bases in between. The CDR3 sequence is 15 residues long. CDR3 in DNA: TGTGCCAGCAGACATCAGTCCGGGAGCAACTATGGCTACACCTTC. This translates into CASRHQSGSNYGYTF.

The chain combines TRBV6-5 with TRBJ2-5; D is unresolved. Germline loops: CDR1 MNHEY, CDR2 SVGAGI. The CDR3 has 11 residues. Trimming left V 7 bases short and J 3 bases short, with 6 bases between. Here the CDR3 reads CASTNEETQYF. The CDR3 DNA reads TGTGCCAGCACCAACGAAGAGACCCAGTACTTC.

The CDR3 spells CASSLVTSGYNEQFF. As DNA, the CDR3 is TGTGCCAGCAGTTTAGTCACTAGCGGGTACAATGAGCAGTTCTTC. The chain joins TRBV27 to TRBJ2-1, with TRBD2 matching 9 bases. The CDR3 has 15 amino acids. V gave up 2 bases and J gave up 4 bases; unmatched junction bases: 3. Germline assignment: CDR1 MNHEY and CDR2 SMNVEV (reference sequence).

The chain has TRBV7-3 and TRBJ2-2, with D perhaps being TRBD1 or TRBD2 (5 bases each). This CDR3 has 15 amino acids. V lost 3 bases, J lost 5 bases, and 13 bases lay in between. Per the germline V gene, CDR1 is SGHTA and CDR2 is FQGTGA. The CDR3 DNA reads TGTGCCAGCAGCTTGGGACCTGGTGGGACCGGGGAGCTGTTTTTT. Its translation is CASSLGPGGTGELFF.

CDR3 DNA: TGTGCCAGCTCAGGTACTACAGCGATAGGAAACACCATATATTTT. Its translation: CASSGTTAIGNTIYF. The rearrangement joins TRBV18 to TRBJ1-3, with D unclear. This CDR3 has 15 residues. Looked up from germline, CDR1 is KGHSH and CDR2 is LQKENI. With 5 bases removed from V and 4 bases from J, the gap between germline ends came to 15 bases. Together with reference TRBV18 and TRBJ1-3, the CDR3 gives the full variable domain: NAGVMQNPRHLVRRRGQEARLRCSPMKGHSHVYWYRQLPEEGLKFMVYLQKENIIDESGMPKERFSAEFPKEGPSILRIQQVVRGDSAAYFCASSGTTAIGNTIYFGEGSWLTVV.

This clone was observed a single time. The genes are TRBV15 and TRBJ2-3; D may be TRBD2 (5 bases). V was pared by 1 base and J by 4 bases, with 15 bases between. CDR1 and CDR2 (germline): LNHNV, YYDKDF (reference sequence). The CDR3 has 16 amino acids. The CDR3 sequence: CATSRVISLAPDTQYF. As DNA, the CDR3 is TGTGCCACCAGCAGAGTGATTAGTCTAGCCCCAGATACGCAGTATTTT.

The sample holds one count of this clone. The chain carries TRBV2 and TRBJ1-2; 7 nucleotides match TRBD1. CDR1 is SNHLY, CDR2 FYNNEI, per germline. The CDR3 is 15 amino acids. After removal of 7 bases from V and 5 bases from J, the junction contained 13 bases not matched to a gene. The CDR3 coding sequence is TGTGCCAGCACCCTCCTTTCGGGACAGTCATATGGCTACACCTTC. Protein: CASTLLSGQSYGYTF.

The chain joins TRBV7-9 to TRBJ2-6, with no clear D. This CDR3 spans 17 amino acids. V lost 5 bases and J 0 bases, leaving 14 bases between the germline ends. The germline CDR1 and CDR2 sequences are SEHNR and FQNEAQ (reference sequence). CDR3 in DNA: TGTGCCAGCAGCCCACCCCCTAGGCTCTCTGGGGCCAACGTCCTGACTTTC. It encodes CASSPPPRLSGANVLTF.

This chain joins TRBV25-1 and TRBJ2-5, with D possibly TRBD1 on 5 matching bases. The CDR3 contains 13 residues. The V gene lost 1 base and the J gene lost 5 bases, with 8 bases spanning the gap. The V gene's germline CDR1 is MGHDK and CDR2 SYGVNS. DNA of the CDR3: TGTGCCAGCAGTGAATTAGGGGCTGAGACCCAGTACTTC. Protein: CASSELGAETQYF.

The V and J genes are TRBV11-3 and TRBJ2-1, with unresolved D. The CDR3 is 17 residues long. V shed 1 base and J shed 2 bases, with 15 bases lying between them. The germline V gene encodes CDR1 SGHNT and CDR2 YENEEA. DNA of the CDR3: TGTGCCAGCAGCTTAGGTGACGAGACACGTCCCTACAATGAGCAGTTCTTC. Translation: CASSLGDETRPYNEQFF.

This chain connects TRBV28 to TRBJ2-7, with D possibly matching TRBD2 (5 bases). Trimming left V 8 bases short and J 2 bases short, with 13 bases between. Germline loops: CDR1 MDHEN, CDR2 SYDVKM. The CDR3 totals 13 residues. The CDR3 DNA reads TGTGCCAGCTACCCTGACGGGGCCTACGAGCAGTACTTC. As protein: CASYPDGAYEQYF.

The chain uses TRBV27 and TRBJ2-7; 9 bases line up with TRBD1. Germline loops: CDR1 MNHEY, CDR2 SMNVEV (reference sequence). CDR3 size: 14 residues. With V trimmed by 7 bases and J by 2 bases, 6 bases remained unmatched. In DNA form, the CDR3 reads TGTGCCAGCATGAAAAGACAGGGGGCCTACGAGCAGTACTTC. It yields the protein CASMKRQGAYEQYF.

This chain joins TRBV4-3 and TRBJ1-5, with D uncertain. The ends were cut back, 4 bases at V and 3 bases at J, with 10 bases in the middle. CDR3 length equals 14 residues. Germline CDR1 is LGHNA and CDR2 is YSLEER. In nucleotides, the CDR3 is TGCGCCAGCAGCCTATCTGGGGACAATCAGCCCCAGCATTTT. The encoded protein is CASSLSGDNQPQHF.

This clone was observed a handful of times. The chain has TRBV19 and TRBJ2-2; D may be TRBD2 (6 bases). V was pared by 7 bases and J by 6 bases, with 18 bases between. The germline V gene has CDR1 LNHDA and CDR2 SQIVND (reference sequence). The CDR3 is made up of 15 amino acids. Written as DNA, the CDR3 is TGTGCCAGTACCTCCCCTTTGGAGGGATCCGGGGAGCTGTTTTTT. Amino acids: CASTSPLEGSGELFF.

J is TRBJ1-3 and V is TRBV24-1; D remains ambiguous. There are 12 residues in the CDR3. The V end lost 4 bases, the J end lost 7 bases, and 7 bases lay between the germline ends. Germline V gene lookup returns CDR1 KGHDR and CDR2 SFDVKD. CDR3: CATSDAWNTIYF. CDR3 DNA sequence: TGTGCCACCAGTGACGCCTGGAACACCATATATTTT.

The chain has TRBV6-6 and TRBJ1-3, with D possibly matching TRBD1 (6 bases). Trimming removed 6 bases at V and 4 bases at J, with 13 bases between. CDR1 and CDR2 from the germline V gene are MNHNY and SVGAGI (reference sequence). The CDR3 runs to 14 residues. The CDR3 loop is CASRSAGEGNTIYF. In DNA, the CDR3 is TGTGCCAGCAGGTCCGCAGGGGAAGGAAACACCATATATTTT.

The chain has TRBV7-9 and TRBJ1-5, with D possibly being TRBD1 (5 bases). Germline V gene sequence: CDR1 SEHNR, CDR2 FQNEAQ (reference sequence). The CDR3 consists of 12 residues. V lost 7 bases, J lost 4 bases, and 8 bases lay in between. The CDR3: CASTKGNQPQHF. The DNA of the CDR3 is TGTGCCAGCACCAAGGGGAATCAGCCCCAGCATTTT.

The chain carries TRBV19 and TRBJ2-2; 10 bases map to TRBD1. V lost 8 bases to trimming and J lost 5 bases; unmatched junction nucleotides: 5. The germline CDR1 and CDR2 sequences are LNHDA and SQIVND (reference sequence). The CDR3 consists of 14 residues. The DNA for the CDR3 is TGTGCCAGTCAGGACAGGGGGGGAACCGGGGAGCTGTTTTTT. Protein product: CASQDRGGTGELFF.

The CDR3 protein is CASSSRSWTDTGELFF. CDR3 bases: TGTGCCAGCAGCTCCCGTTCCTGGACCGACACCGGGGAGCTGTTTTTT. V is TRBV7-2 and J is TRBJ2-2, with no clear D. The germline CDR1 and CDR2 sequences are SGHTA and FQGNSA. Trimming removed 4 bases from V and 3 bases from J, with 15 bases in between. This CDR3 contains 16 residues.

J is TRBJ2-7 and V is TRBV28; TRBD1 might be the D (6 bases). This CDR3 contains 16 residues. Trimming removed 6 bases from V and 1 base from J, with 19 bases in between. Germline V gene lookup returns CDR1 MDHEN and CDR2 SYDVKM. CDR3 amino acids: CASSPDRLAQSYEQYF. As DNA, the CDR3 is TGTGCCAGCAGCCCCGACAGGCTAGCCCAGTCCTACGAGCAGTACTTC. The whole variable domain, remainder taken from reference TRBV28 and TRBJ2-7, is DVKVTQSSRYLVKRTGEKVFLECVQDMDHENMFWYRQDPGLGLRLIYFSYDVKMKEKGDIPEGYSVSREKKERFSLILESASTNQTSMYLCASSPDRLAQSYEQYFGPGTRLTVT.

This rearrangement joins TRBV19 to TRBJ1-3; D call uncertain. Germline lookup yields CDR1 LNHDA and CDR2 SQIVND (reference sequence). V was shortened by 2 bases and J by 4 bases, with 18 bases between the two germline ends. This CDR3 region has 17 residues. Here the CDR3 reads CASSILDREDLGNTIYF. The CDR3 DNA reads as TGTGCCAGTAGTATACTCGATAGAGAGGATCTCGGAAACACCATATATTTT.

The chain recombines TRBV12-5 with TRBJ2-5, with 8 positions matching TRBD1. With V trimmed by 5 bases and J by 2 bases, 4 bases remained unmatched. From germline, CDR1 is LGHNT and CDR2 FRNRAP. The CDR3 sequence is 14 residues long. CDR3 DNA sequence: TGTGCTAGTGGTACGGGACAGGAGCAAGAGACCCAGTACTTC. It translates to CASGTGQEQETQYF.

The genes are TRBV5-1 and TRBJ1-5; D may be TRBD1 (5 bases). The germline V and J ends were trimmed by 0 bases and 2 bases, with 9 bases remaining between them. CDR3 length equals 15 residues. In germline, CDR1 is SGHRS, CDR2 YFSETQ. As DNA, the CDR3 is TGCGCCAGCAGCTTGGAGGGGTCGGGCAATCAGCCCCAGCATTTT. It is translated as CASSLEGSGNQPQHF.